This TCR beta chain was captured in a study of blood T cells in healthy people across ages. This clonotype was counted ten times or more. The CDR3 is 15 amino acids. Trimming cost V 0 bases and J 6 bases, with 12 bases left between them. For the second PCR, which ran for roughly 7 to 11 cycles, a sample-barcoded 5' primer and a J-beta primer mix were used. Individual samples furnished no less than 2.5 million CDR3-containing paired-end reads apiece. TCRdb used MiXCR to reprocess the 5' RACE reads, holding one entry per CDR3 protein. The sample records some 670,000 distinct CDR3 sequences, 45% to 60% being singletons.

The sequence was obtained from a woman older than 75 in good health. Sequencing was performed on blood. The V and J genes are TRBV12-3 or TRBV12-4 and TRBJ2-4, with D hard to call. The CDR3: CASSLALLGRNIQYF. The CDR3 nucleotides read TGTGCCAGCAGTTTAGCCCTCCTTGGCAGAAACATTCAGTACTTC.